This T cell receptor (beta chain) was captured in a study of siplizumab effects on memory and regulatory T cells. Notes on the study in general: A major contribution to the alloresponse seemed to be made by naive T cells, which seemed more diverse than memory cells. The Treg-derived share of mappable alloreactive CD4+ clones averaged 68.8% with siplizumab and roughly 28% in controls.

Per the germline V gene, CDR1 is SGHRS and CDR2 is YFSETQ. V was clipped by 2 bases and J by 10 bases, with 12 bases between them. The CDR3 runs to 12 residues. Per-sample assaying covered 95,000 to 100,000 TCR templates. Profiled with immunoSEQ multiplex PCR; TCRdb holds only in-frame clones, not every one. The table has around 110,000 clones, approximately 94% seen once. As for this clone: Its matching antigen is unknown.

The specimen sequenced was non-Treg CD4+ T cells sorted from blood. This sequence was found in a human donor in good health. The chain carries TRBV5-1 and TRBJ1-1, with D unclear. The CDR3 loop is CASSFDGPGAFF. The CDR3 region has the DNA TGCGCCAGCAGCTTTGATGGCCCGGGAGCTTTCTTT.